Listed below are T cell receptor beta chains from one sample, sequenced in a study of blood T cell repertoires in COVID-19. The method was immunoSEQ multiplex PCR; TCRdb's version includes in-frame clones alone and lacks a portion of them. This table has 75,000 to 100,000 clones, 88% appearing once. The sequenced sample consisted of peripheral blood. Every receptor here comes from a man aged 70 or older with acute or convalescent COVID-19. The CDR3 runs from the conserved cysteine through the conserved F or W. A D gene is named only where the DNA matches it firmly. Not all rows give a size; the values are once, few, many and, for expanded clones, a class.

size,V,D,J,DNA,CDR3
-,TRBV19,-,TRBJ2-2,TGTGCCAGTAGTATCGTAACCGGGGAGCTGTTTTTT,CASSIVTGELFF
-,TRBV12-3/TRBV12-4,-,TRBJ1-5,TGTGCCAGCAGTGGGGGGGCATATCAGCCCCAGCATTTT,CASSGGAYQPQHF
-,TRBV6-1,-,TRBJ1-4,TGTGCCAGCAGTGGAGGGGGTGTGGGGAGCTGGGAAAAACTGTTTTTT,CASSGGGVGSWEKLFF
once,TRBV19,TRBD1,TRBJ1-5,TGTGCCAGTAGGGGGACAGCGTATAGCAATCAGCCCCAGCATTTT,CASRGTAYSNQPQHF
-,TRBV5-1,-,TRBJ1-3,TGCGCCAGCAGCTTAGAGTTACGGAGCTCTGGAAACACCATATATTTT,CASSLELRSSGNTIYF
-,TRBV28,TRBD1,TRBJ2-1,TGTGCCAGCAGACCCGTACCGGGACAGGGGTCGCATGAGCAGTTCTTC,CASRPVPGQGSHEQFF
few,TRBV5-1,-,TRBJ1-1,TGCGCCAGCAGCTTGGAACAGGGTACTGAAGCTTTCTTT,CASSLEQGTEAFF
-,TRBV10-1,TRBD2,TRBJ2-7,TGCGCCCGCCGCGGGGGGCGGGGGGCCCGGGGGGACCACGAGCAGTACTTC,CARRGGRGARGDHEQYF
-,TRBV28,TRBD1,TRBJ1-4,TGTGCCAGCAGTTCTATCCATTCTGACAGGGAGACGGAAAAACTGTTTTTT,CASSSIHSDRETEKLFF
few,TRBV6-2/TRBV6-3,-,TRBJ2-5,TGTGCCAGCAGCCTACTAGCTGAGACCCAGTACTTC,CASSLLAETQYF
-,TRBV23-1,-,TRBJ1-1,TGCGCCAGCAGTCAATCGGGCCCAAGGGGAGCTTTCTTT,CASSQSGPRGAFF
-,TRBV6-5,TRBD1,TRBJ2-5,TGTGCCAGCAAGGGGACAGGGGTTCGTGGGGAGACCCAGTACTTC,CASKGTGVRGETQYF
-,TRBV2,-,TRBJ2-7,TGTGCCAGCAGTGGGGCAGGGGCAGTCCGCGAGCAGTACTTC,CASSGAGAVREQYF
once,TRBV28,TRBD2,TRBJ2-7,TGTGCCAGCAGTTTGACGACCCTAGCGGGGACCTACGAGCAGTACTTC,CASSLTTLAGTYEQYF
-,TRBV3-1/TRBV3-2,TRBD2,TRBJ2-7,TGTGCCAGCAGCCCCCGAGGAGGGACTAGAACTGTCTACGAGCAGTACTTC,CASSPRGGTRTVYEQYF
medium-sized,TRBV10-2,TRBD1,TRBJ1-1,TGCGCCAGCAGTGTAGGGGGCAGATTTTACACTGAAGCTTTCTTT,CASSVGGRFYTEAFF
-,TRBV6-1,-,TRBJ1-2,TGTGCCAGCAGTGAAGCGTCCAGGGGCTCCGGGGGCTACACCTTC,CASSEASRGSGGYTF
few,TRBV6-5,-,TRBJ2-1,TGTGCCAGCAGTTATGGCAGGGTGACCTACAATGAGCAGTTCTTC,CASSYGRVTYNEQFF
-,TRBV5-1,-,TRBJ1-4,TGCGCCAGCAGCTTGGGCTTGTCCACTATGCATGAAAAACTGTTTTTT,CASSLGLSTMHEKLFF
-,TRBV30,-,TRBJ2-7,TGTGCCTGGAAACAGGGAGCATCCTACGAGCAGTACTTC,CAWKQGASYEQYF
once,TRBV28,-,TRBJ2-1,TGTGCCAGCAGTTTATGGAGCTCTCGCGCCTTCTCCTACAATGAGCAGTTCTTC,CASSLWSSRAFSYNEQFF
-,TRBV12-3/TRBV12-4,-,TRBJ1-1,TGTGCCAGCAGTTTTGCGGGGATCACTGAAGCTTTCTTT,CASSFAGITEAFF
few,TRBV7-3,-,TRBJ2-1,TGTGCCAGCAGCTTTCAGGGCACCTCCTACAATGAGCAGTTCTTC,CASSFQGTSYNEQFF
few,TRBV27,TRBD1,TRBJ2-1,TGTGCCAGCAGTTTATCTCCGGACAGGCCAGGGAATGAGCAGTTCTTC,CASSLSPDRPGNEQFF
-,TRBV28,-,TRBJ2-7,TGTGCCAGCGGCGCACTGCGCGGGCGCGAGCAGTACTTC,CASGALRGREQYF
-,TRBV12-3/TRBV12-4,-,TRBJ2-2,TGTGCCAGCAGTTTAGGGGGGCAGTGGGAGCTGTTTTTT,CASSLGGQWELFF
-,TRBV3-1/TRBV3-2,-,TRBJ1-1,TGTGCCAGCAGCCAAGAAGGTGGGAGTGTAACTGAAGCTTTCTTT,CASSQEGGSVTEAFF
once,TRBV11-2,TRBD1,TRBJ1-5,TGTGCCAGCAGCTCCGGGGACAGGGTAAATCAGCCCCAGCATTTT,CASSSGDRVNQPQHF
-,TRBV7-2,-,TRBJ2-7,TGTGCCAGCAGCTTCGGTCCAAGCGCCTCCTACGAGCAGTACTTC,CASSFGPSASYEQYF
-,TRBV2,-,TRBJ2-7,TGTGCCAGCAGTGAAGAACAGGGATCGGGCTACGAGCAGTACTTC,CASSEEQGSGYEQYF
-,TRBV29-1,-,TRBJ2-7,TGCAGCGTTGAAGTTCAGACGGGACATCGAAGCTCCTACGAGCAGTACTTC,CSVEVQTGHRSSYEQYF
-,TRBV19,TRBD1,TRBJ1-4,TGTGCCAGTAGAACCGGGACAGGGGGTGAAAAACTGTTTTTT,CASRTGTGGEKLFF
-,TRBV5-1,TRBD2,TRBJ2-7,TGCGCCAGCAGCTTGTACGGGACTAGCGGAGCCCTTTACGAGCAGTACTTC,CASSLYGTSGALYEQYF
few,TRBV11-2,-,TRBJ2-1,TGTGCCAGCAGCTTAATGGGGCTCACCTCAGGCTACAATGAGCAGTTCTTC,CASSLMGLTSGYNEQFF
-,TRBV5-6,TRBD1,TRBJ2-7,TGTGCCAGCAGCCCGACACGGGACAGGGCTTACGAGCAGTACTTC,CASSPTRDRAYEQYF
once,TRBV28,TRBD2,TRBJ2-1,TGTGCCAGCAAAGGACTAGCGGGACTCCGTTCCTACAATGAGCAGTTCTTC,CASKGLAGLRSYNEQFF
-,TRBV7-2,-,TRBJ1-3,TGTGCCAGCGGAGGACGCTCTGGAAACACCATATATTTT,CASGGRSGNTIYF
-,TRBV28,-,TRBJ2-3,TGTGCCAGCAGTTTAGGGTTGGGGGGGGCGTTGTATTTT,CASSLGLGGALYF